The present entry profiles one T cell receptor (beta chain) with its context. The CDR3 is made up of 17 amino acids. Germline loops: CDR1 MNHEY, CDR2 SVGEGT. With 6 bases clipped from V and 3 bases from J, the junction kept 12 bases outside the gene matches. The data originate from a study of T-cell memory formation after mild COVID-19. TCRdb reprocessed the 5' RACE reads via MiXCR and lists one record per CDR3 protein. The table records about 170,000 distinct CDR3 sequences, approximately 12% of them present only once. The chain uses TRBV6-2 or TRBV6-3 and TRBJ2-2; 8 positions agree with TRBD1. Sequencing input: PBMCs or a T cell subset sorted from them (not recorded which). This TCR derives from a man between 18 and 35 years old who had mild COVID-19 (a few samples of this study predate the infection). Cell type and time point are not known. The CDR3 sequence is CASSPDRAPIHTGELFF. The CDR3 nucleotides read TGTGCCAGCAGCCCGGACAGGGCCCCCATACACACCGGGGAGCTGTTTTTT.